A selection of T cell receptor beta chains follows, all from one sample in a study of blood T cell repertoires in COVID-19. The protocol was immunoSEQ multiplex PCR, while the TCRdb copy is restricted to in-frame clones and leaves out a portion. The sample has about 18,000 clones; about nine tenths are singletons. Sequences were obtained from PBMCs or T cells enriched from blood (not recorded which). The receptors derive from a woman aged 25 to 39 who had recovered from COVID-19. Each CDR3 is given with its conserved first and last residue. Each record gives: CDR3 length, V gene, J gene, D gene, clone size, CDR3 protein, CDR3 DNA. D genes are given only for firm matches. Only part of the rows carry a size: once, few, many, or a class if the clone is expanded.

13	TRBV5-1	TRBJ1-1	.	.	CASSFEGGTEAFF	TGCGCCAGCAGCTTCGAAGGGGGCACTGAAGCTTTCTTT
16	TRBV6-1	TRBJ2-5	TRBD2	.	CASSDGLAGEQETQYF	TGTGCCAGCAGTGACGGACTAGCGGGGGAGCAAGAGACCCAGTACTTC
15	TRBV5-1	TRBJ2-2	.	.	CASSLGGVVAGELFF	TGCGCCAGCAGCTTGGGGGGAGTTGTGGCCGGGGAGCTGTTTTTT
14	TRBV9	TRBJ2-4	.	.	CASSAKGAPYIQYF	TGTGCCAGCAGCGCCAAAGGGGCCCCGTACATTCAGTACTTC
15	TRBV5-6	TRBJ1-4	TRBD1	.	CASSSLVTGGEKLFF	TGTGCCAGCAGCTCGTTGGTGACAGGGGGCGAGAAACTGTTTTTT
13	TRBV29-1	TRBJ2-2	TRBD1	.	CSVDRGRTGELFF	TGCAGCGTGGACAGGGGGCGTACCGGGGAGCTGTTTTTT
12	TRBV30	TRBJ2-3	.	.	CAWSPYTDTQYF	TGTGCCTGGAGTCCCTACACAGATACGCAGTATTTT
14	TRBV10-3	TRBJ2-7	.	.	CAISESGQNYEQYF	TGTGCCATCAGTGAGTCTGGGCAGAACTACGAGCAGTACTTC
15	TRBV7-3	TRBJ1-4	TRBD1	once	CASSLQTGPNEKLFF	TGTGCCAGCAGCTTACAGACAGGGCCTAATGAAAAACTGTTTTTT
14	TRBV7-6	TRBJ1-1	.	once	CASSPLTGNTEAFF	TGTGCCAGCAGCCCACTGACAGGGAACACTGAAGCTTTCTTT